Each of the 18 T cell receptor beta chains below was sequenced from the same sample in a study of identical twins. TCRdb reanalysed the 5' RACE reads using MiXCR and keeps one entry per CDR3 protein. The table has 1.5 million to 2 million distinct CDR3 sequences, around 33% seen once. Sequencing used cord blood. All receptors derive from a newborn girl in good health.

About this clonotype itself: An end of the junction does not agree with germline; a read error may underlie this. The rearrangement links TRBV29-1 to TRBJ2-1; D gene uncertain. CDR3 size: 14 residues. The germline CDR1 and CDR2 sequences are SQVTM and ANQGSEA. CDR3 protein: CCVNPQLRHNEQFF. As DNA, the CDR3 is TGCTGCGTTAATCCCCAGCTTCGTCACAATGAGCAGTTCTTC.

The CDR3 loop is CAWSGGFNQPQHF. CDR3 coding DNA: TGTGCCTGGAGCGGGGGATTCAATCAGCCCCAGCATTTT. The rearrangement joins TRBV30 to TRBJ1-5; possible D gene TRBD1, 5 bases. Germline V gives CDR1 GTSNPN, CDR2 SVGIG (reference sequence). The CDR3 consists of 13 residues. The germline V and J ends were trimmed by 3 bases and 3 bases, with 9 bases remaining between them. The entire variable domain, with the rest obtained from reference TRBV30 and TRBJ1-5, is as follows: SQTIHQWPATLVQPVGSPLSLECTVEGTSNPNLYWYRQAAGRGLQLLFYSVGIGQISSEVPQNLSASRPQDRQFILSSKKLLLSDSGFYLCAWSGGFNQPQHFGDGTRLSIL.

Details on this clonotype: A read error may produce the germline difference seen at one junction end. The chain uses TRBV6-5 and TRBJ2-4, with 10 bases aligning to TRBD2. The CDR3 runs to 14 residues. CDR1 and CDR2 from the germline V gene are MNHEY and SVGAGI. In DNA form, the CDR3 reads TGTACCAGCAGTCCACTAGCGGGGATCCCTGTTCAGTACTTC. It is translated as CTSSPLAGIPVQYF.

This clonotype was detected a few times. Relative to the germline gene, one junction end is altered; a read error may explain this. V gene TRBV27 combines with J gene TRBJ1-5; D is perhaps TRBD1 (6 bases). This CDR3 has 16 amino acids. The germline V gene has CDR1 MNHEY and CDR2 SMNVEV (reference sequence). The CDR3 loop reads CASSLSYRVSNQPQHF. The CDR3 DNA is TGTGCCAGCAGCTTATCGTACAGGGTTAGCAATCAGCCCCAGCATTTT.

The chain recombines TRBV27 with TRBJ2-5; the D is unclear. The CDR3 length is 14 residues. Germline values: CDR1 MNHEY, CDR2 SMNVEV (reference sequence). V was pared by 4 bases and J by 11 bases, with 20 bases between. The CDR3: CASSSPAELGEQYF. The DNA for the CDR3 is TGTGCCAGCAGTTCCCCAGCTGAGCTTGGTGAGCAGTACTTC.

V is TRBV12-3 or TRBV12-4 and J is TRBJ1-5; no reliable D call. The V end lost 3 bases, the J end lost 4 bases, and 7 bases lay between the germline ends. This CDR3 is built from 13 residues. This chain's CDR3 is CASSLAYNQPQHF. The CDR3 DNA is TGTGCCAGCAGTTTGGCCTATAATCAGCCCCAGCATTTT.

V usage is TRBV29-1 and J usage is TRBJ2-1; 8 bases fit TRBD1. Trimming cost V 6 bases and J 2 bases; bases outside gene matches: 9. This CDR3 is built from 15 residues. In germline, CDR1 is SQVTM, CDR2 ANQGSEA. This CDR3 reads CSVGQGAMAYNEQFF. DNA for the CDR3: TGCAGCGTCGGACAGGGTGCGATGGCCTACAATGAGCAGTTCTTC.

The chain combines TRBV3-1 with TRBJ2-1; 9 bases map to TRBD2. CDR3 length: 17 residues. Germline V CDR1 and CDR2: LGHDT, YNNKEL (reference sequence). The trim removed 4 bases at V and 6 bases at J, leaving 13 bases unmatched. Here the CDR3 reads CASSPGRLAGFRNEQFF. DNA of the CDR3: TGTGCCAGCAGCCCCGGGAGGCTAGCGGGATTTCGCAATGAGCAGTTCTTC.

This clonotype was seen only a few times. V and J are TRBV20-1 and TRBJ1-1; perhaps TRBD1 as D (5 bases). Germline values: CDR1 DFQATT, CDR2 SNEGSKA (reference sequence). This CDR3 is built from 14 residues. V shed 2 bases and J shed 1 base, with 11 bases lying between them. The CDR3 region has the DNA TGCAGTGCTAGACCTCCCACAGGGAACACTGAAGCTTTCTTT. It is translated as CSARPPTGNTEAFF.

This clonotype occurred a few times. This chain links TRBV20-1 with TRBJ2-1, with TRBD2 matching over 13 bases. The better agreement between TRBJ2-7 and the DNA end casts doubt on the J call. Germline assignment: CDR1 DFQATT and CDR2 SNEGSKA (reference sequence). The CDR3 consists of 16 residues. The DNA of the CDR3 is TGCAGTGCGTGGACTAGCGGGGGCGATTCATACAATGAGCAGTACTTC. This translates into CSAWTSGGDSYNEQYF.

There are a few counts of this clonotype. The chain combines TRBV12-3 or TRBV12-4 with TRBJ2-2; 8 bases are shared with TRBD1. J lost 8 bases, V lost 6 bases, and 8 bases had no gene match. The CDR3 runs 14 residues. CDR3 sequence: CASRRQGTTGELFF. The CDR3, as DNA: TGTGCCAGCAGGAGACAGGGGACGACAGGGGAGCTGTTTTTT.

This clonotype was observed many times. The chain joins TRBV12-3 or TRBV12-4 to TRBJ1-4; D gene ambiguous. Trimming took 8 bases from V and 11 from J, leaving 18 bases between them. The CDR3 length is 13 residues. CDR3 in DNA: TGTGCCAGCGGGTCGTCGACCCATGCGAAACTGTTTTTT. As protein: CASGSSTHAKLFF.

The rearrangement links TRBV6-6 to TRBJ1-4; TRBD1 matches 9 bases. The length of the CDR3 is 17 residues. The germline CDR1 and CDR2 sequences are MNHNY and SVGAGI (reference sequence). V shed 1 base, J shed 4 bases, and the junction held 7 bases outside the gene matches. CDR3 nucleotide sequence: TGTGCCAGCAGTTACTTAGCTCCGGGACAGGGTAATGAAAAACTGTTTTTT. Protein sequence: CASSYLAPGQGNEKLFF.

This clonotype appeared a few times. The CDR3 loop reads CASSTGQGGLYEQYF. DNA for the CDR3: TGTGCCAGCAGCACCGGACAGGGGGGACTCTACGAGCAGTACTTC. V is TRBV9 and J is TRBJ2-7; TRBD1 matches at 10 bases. The germline V gene encodes CDR1 SGDLS and CDR2 YYNGEE. The CDR3 loop spans 15 amino acids. V shed 4 bases and J 3 bases; nucleotides not matched to a gene: 7.

This clonotype was seen only a few times. This chain links TRBV12-3 or TRBV12-4 with TRBJ2-7; D is tentatively TRBD1 or TRBD2 (5 bases each). The CDR3 sequence is 14 residues long. The ends were cut back, 3 bases at V and 2 bases at J, with 11 bases in the middle. This CDR3 is CASSFRDGPYEQYF. CDR3 nucleotide sequence: TGTGCCAGCAGTTTCCGGGACGGACCCTACGAGCAGTACTTC.

The chain recombines TRBV20-1 with TRBJ2-5; tentative D call: TRBD1 (6 bases). Germline values: CDR1 DFQATT, CDR2 SNEGSKA (reference sequence). This CDR3 has 12 amino acids. Between the trimmed V and J ends, which lost 5 bases and 2 bases, there was a span of 9 bases. CDR3 nucleotides: TGCAGTGCTCTTAGGGGGCAAGAGACCCAGTACTTC. Translation gives CSALRGQETQYF.

This chain connects TRBV7-2 to TRBJ2-7; TRBD1 or TRBD2 may be the D gene (5 bases each). V lost 1 base, J lost 0 bases, and 13 bases lay in between. The length of the CDR3 is 16 residues. Germline V gives CDR1 SGHTA, CDR2 FQGNSA. CDR3 coding DNA: TGTGCCAGCAGCTTAGGGGGCGGGTCAAACTCCTACGAGCAGTACTTC. Protein sequence: CASSLGGGSNSYEQYF.

J is TRBJ1-1 and V is TRBV20-1; 10 bases are a match to TRBD1. Trimming took 4 bases from V and 4 from J; bases not matched to a gene: 9. The CDR3 covers 15 residues. Germline V gives CDR1 DFQATT, CDR2 SNEGSKA (reference sequence). CDR3 loop: CSAKAMGQGRTEAFF. The CDR3, as DNA: TGCAGTGCTAAGGCGATGGGACAGGGGCGCACTGAAGCTTTCTTT.